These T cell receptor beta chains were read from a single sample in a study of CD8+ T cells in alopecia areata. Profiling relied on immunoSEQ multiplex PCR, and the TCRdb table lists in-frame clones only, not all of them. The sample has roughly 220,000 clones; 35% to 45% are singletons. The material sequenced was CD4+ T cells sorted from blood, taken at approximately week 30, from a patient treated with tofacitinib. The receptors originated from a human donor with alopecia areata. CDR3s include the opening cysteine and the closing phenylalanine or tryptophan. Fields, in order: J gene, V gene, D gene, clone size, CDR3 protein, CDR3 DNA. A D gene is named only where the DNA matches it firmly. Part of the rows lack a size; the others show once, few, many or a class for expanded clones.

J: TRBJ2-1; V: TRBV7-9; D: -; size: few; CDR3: CASRKTSTYNEQFF; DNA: TGTGCCAGCAGAAAGACTAGTACCTACAATGAGCAGTTCTTC
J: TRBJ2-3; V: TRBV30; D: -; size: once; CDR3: CAWSVLGDTQYF; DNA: TGTGCCTGGAGTGTACTAGGAGATACGCAGTATTTT
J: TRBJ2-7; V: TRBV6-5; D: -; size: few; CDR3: CASRPTDGYEQYF; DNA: TGTGCCAGCAGACCTACGGACGGCTACGAGCAGTACTTC
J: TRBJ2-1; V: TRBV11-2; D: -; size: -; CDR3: CASSLDSWSDEQFF; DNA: TGTGCCAGCAGCTTAGATTCTTGGAGCGACGAGCAGTTCTTC
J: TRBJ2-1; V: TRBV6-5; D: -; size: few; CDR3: CASSSLPTDTYNEQFF; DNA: TGTGCCAGCAGTTCCCTGCCGACCGATACCTACAATGAGCAGTTCTTC
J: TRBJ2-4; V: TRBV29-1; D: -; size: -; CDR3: CSVVSDLLAKNIQYF; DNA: TGCAGCGTTGTTTCGGACCTACTAGCCAAAAACATTCAGTACTTC
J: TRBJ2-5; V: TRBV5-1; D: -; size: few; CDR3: CASSPTQETQYF; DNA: TGCGCCAGCAGCCCGACCCAAGAGACCCAGTACTTC
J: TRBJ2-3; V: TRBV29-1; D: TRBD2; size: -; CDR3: CSAAGEGTDTQYF; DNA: TGCAGCGCTGCGGGGGAGGGCACAGATACGCAGTATTTT
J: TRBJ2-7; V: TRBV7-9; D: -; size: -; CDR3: CASSLVVGSEQYF; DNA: TGTGCCAGCAGCTTAGTCGTGGGGAGCGAGCAGTACTTC
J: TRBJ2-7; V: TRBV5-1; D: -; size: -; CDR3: CASSLAGHSSRYF; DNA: TGCGCCAGCAGCTTGGCCGGACACAGTTCGCGGTACTTC
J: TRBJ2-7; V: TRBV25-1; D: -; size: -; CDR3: CASSDPSGTSYEQYF; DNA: TGTGCCAGCAGTGATCCCTCTGGGACCTCCTACGAGCAGTACTTC
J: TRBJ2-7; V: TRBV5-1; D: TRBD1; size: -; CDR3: CASSPEGAVRYEQYF; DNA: TGCGCCAGCAGCCCCGAGGGGGCTGTCCGCTACGAGCAGTACTTC
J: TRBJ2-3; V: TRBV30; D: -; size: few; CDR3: CAWNSVGGAQYF; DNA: TGTGCCTGGAACTCCGTGGGGGGTGCGCAGTATTTT
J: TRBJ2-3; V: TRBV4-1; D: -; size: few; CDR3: CASSQGTKRTPYF; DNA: TGCGCCAGCAGCCAAGGGACTAAAAGAACCCCGTATTTT
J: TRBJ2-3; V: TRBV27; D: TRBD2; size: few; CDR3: CASSIGLAGIGGTQYF; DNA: TGTGCCAGCAGCATCGGACTAGCGGGGATAGGTGGTACGCAGTATTTT
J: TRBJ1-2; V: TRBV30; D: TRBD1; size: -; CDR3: CAWSGLGTGDYGYTF; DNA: TGTGCCTGGAGTGGACTAGGGACAGGGGACTATGGCTACACCTTC
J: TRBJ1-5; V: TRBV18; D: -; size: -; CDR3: CASSGGGNQPQHF; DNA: TGTGCCAGCTCCGGGGGAGGCAATCAGCCCCAGCATTTT
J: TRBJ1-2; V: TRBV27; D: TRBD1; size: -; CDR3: CASSPLDRVSYGYTF; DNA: TGTGCCAGCAGCCCCCTGGACAGGGTATCCTATGGCTACACCTTC
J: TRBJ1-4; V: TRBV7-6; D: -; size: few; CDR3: CASSLGRARQLNEKLFF; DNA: TGTGCCAGCAGCTTAGGACGAGCGAGGCAGCTTAATGAAAAACTGTTTTTT
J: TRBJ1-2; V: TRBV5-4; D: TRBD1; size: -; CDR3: CASSLRQGNYGYTF; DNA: TGTGCCAGCAGCTTAAGACAGGGTAACTATGGCTACACCTTC
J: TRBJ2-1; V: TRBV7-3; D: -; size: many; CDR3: CASSLTGGTEQFF; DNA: TGTGCCAGCAGCTTAACTGGGGGGACTGAGCAGTTCTTC
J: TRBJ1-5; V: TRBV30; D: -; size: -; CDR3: CAWSVGTDQPQHF; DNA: TGTGCCTGGAGTGTCGGCACGGATCAGCCCCAGCATTTT
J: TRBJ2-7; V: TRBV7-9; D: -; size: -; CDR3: CASSFMGYEQYF; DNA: TGTGCCAGCAGCTTTATGGGCTACGAGCAGTACTTC
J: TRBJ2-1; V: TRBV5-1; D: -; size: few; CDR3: CASSLADTYSYNEQFF; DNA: TGCGCCAGCAGCTTGGCGGACACATACTCCTACAATGAGCAGTTCTTC
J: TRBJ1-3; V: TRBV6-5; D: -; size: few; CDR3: CASSRQFSSGNTIYF; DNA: TGTGCCAGCAGCAGACAGTTTAGCTCTGGAAACACCATATATTTT
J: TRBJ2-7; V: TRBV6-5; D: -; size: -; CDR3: CASSYSTAAPYEQYF; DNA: TGTGCCAGCAGTTACTCGACGGCGGCCCCCTACGAGCAGTACTTC
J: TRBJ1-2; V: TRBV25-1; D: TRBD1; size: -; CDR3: CASSEPGQVYGYTF; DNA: TGTGCCAGCAGTGAACCGGGACAGGTCTATGGCTACACCTTC
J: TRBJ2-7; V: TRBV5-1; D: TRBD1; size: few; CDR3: CASSLQSGTGEQYF; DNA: TGCGCCAGCAGCTTACAATCCGGGACAGGCGAGCAGTACTTC
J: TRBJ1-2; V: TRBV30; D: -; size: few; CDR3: CAWMSTPSGYTF; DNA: TGTGCCTGGATGTCTACACCGAGTGGCTACACCTTC
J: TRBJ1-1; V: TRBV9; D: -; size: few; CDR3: CASSAQDDTEAFF; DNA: TGTGCCAGCAGCGCGCAGGACGACACTGAAGCTTTCTTT
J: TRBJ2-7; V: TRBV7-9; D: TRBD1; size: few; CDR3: CASSLMGTGWYEQYF; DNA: TGTGCCAGCAGTCTAATGGGGACAGGGTGGTACGAGCAGTACTTC
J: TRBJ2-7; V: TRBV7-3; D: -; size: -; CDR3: CASSLTVGSEQYF; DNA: TGTGCCAGCAGCTTAACGGTGGGCAGCGAGCAGTACTTC
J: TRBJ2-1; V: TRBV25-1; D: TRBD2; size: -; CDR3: CASSEGSGSYNEQFF; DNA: TGTGCCAGCAGCGAGGGGAGCGGGAGTTACAATGAGCAGTTCTTC
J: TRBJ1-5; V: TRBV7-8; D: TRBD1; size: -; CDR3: CASSLEDTGGNQPQHF; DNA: TGTGCCAGCAGCTTAGAAGACACAGGGGGCAATCAGCCCCAGCATTTT
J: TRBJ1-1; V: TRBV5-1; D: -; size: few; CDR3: CASSLGRGNTEAFF; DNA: TGCGCCAGCAGCTTGGGGCGGGGCAACACTGAAGCTTTCTTT
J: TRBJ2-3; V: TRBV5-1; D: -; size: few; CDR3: CASSLSTDTQYF; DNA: TGCGCCAGCAGCCTCAGCACAGATACGCAGTATTTT
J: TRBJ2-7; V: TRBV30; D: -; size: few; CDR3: CAWSVGLYEQYF; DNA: TGTGCCTGGAGTGTAGGGCTGTACGAGCAGTACTTC
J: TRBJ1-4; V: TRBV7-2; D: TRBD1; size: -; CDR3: CASSVSGQGNEKLFF; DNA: TGTGCCAGCAGTGTATCGGGACAGGGGAATGAAAAACTGTTTTTT